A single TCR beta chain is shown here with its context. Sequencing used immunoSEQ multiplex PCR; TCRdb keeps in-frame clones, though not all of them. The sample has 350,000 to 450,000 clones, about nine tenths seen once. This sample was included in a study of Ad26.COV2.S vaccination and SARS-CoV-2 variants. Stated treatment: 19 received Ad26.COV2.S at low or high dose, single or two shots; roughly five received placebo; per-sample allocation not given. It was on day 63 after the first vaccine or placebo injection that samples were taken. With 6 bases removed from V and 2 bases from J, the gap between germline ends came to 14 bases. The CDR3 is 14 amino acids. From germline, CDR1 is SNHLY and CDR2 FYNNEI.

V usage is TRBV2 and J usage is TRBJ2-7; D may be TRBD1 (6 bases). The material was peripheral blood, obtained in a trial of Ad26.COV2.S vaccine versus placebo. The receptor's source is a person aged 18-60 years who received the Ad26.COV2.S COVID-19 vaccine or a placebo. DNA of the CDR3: TGTGCCAGCAGATGGACAGTGACCGCCTACGAGCAGTACTTC. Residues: CASRWTVTAYEQYF.